This TCR beta chain was found in a study of regulatory T cells in long-lasting Graves disease. Germline loops: CDR1 MDHEN, CDR2 SYDVKM. This CDR3 has 11 amino acids. Time point: newly diagnosed GD, antithyroid drugs for less than 3 months. PBMC RNA served as the TCR library source. A roughly 10-milliliter sample of peripheral blood was drawn into EDTA tubes. This clonotype has ten or more counts. A junction boundary mismatches the germline segment, possibly from a read error. Arm-PCR with iRepertoire HTBI primers amplified the CDR3 regions for these TCR beta libraries. From the multiplex PCR reads, TCRdb called clonotypes with MiXCR, one entry per CDR3 protein. The sample records about 220,000 distinct CDR3 sequences, less than 20% being singletons. The same data also went into a second study, on T cells in Graves' hyperthyroidism and ophthalmopathy.

Material: peripheral blood mononuclear cells (PBMCs), obtained at new diagnosis, from a patient treated with antithyroid drugs. This chain links TRBV28 with TRBJ1-1; D is uncertain. The sequence came from a woman aged 25 to 39 with Graves disease. CDR3 sequence: CASRLWAEAFF. CDR3 sequence (DNA): TGTGCCAGCAGGTTATGGGCTGAAGCTTTCTTT.